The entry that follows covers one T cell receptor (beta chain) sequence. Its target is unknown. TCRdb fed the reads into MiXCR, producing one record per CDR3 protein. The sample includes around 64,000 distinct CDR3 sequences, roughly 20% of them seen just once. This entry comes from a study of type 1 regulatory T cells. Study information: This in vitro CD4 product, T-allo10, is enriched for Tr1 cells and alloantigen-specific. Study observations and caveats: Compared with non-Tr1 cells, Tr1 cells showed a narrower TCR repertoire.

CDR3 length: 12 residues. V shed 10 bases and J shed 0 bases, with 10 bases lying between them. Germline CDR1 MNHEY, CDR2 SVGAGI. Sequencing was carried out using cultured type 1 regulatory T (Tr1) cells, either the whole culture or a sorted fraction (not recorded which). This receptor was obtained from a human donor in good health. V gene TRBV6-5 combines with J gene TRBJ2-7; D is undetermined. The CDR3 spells CATRSDSYEQYF. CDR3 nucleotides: TGTGCCACCCGGTCGGACTCCTACGAGCAGTACTTC.